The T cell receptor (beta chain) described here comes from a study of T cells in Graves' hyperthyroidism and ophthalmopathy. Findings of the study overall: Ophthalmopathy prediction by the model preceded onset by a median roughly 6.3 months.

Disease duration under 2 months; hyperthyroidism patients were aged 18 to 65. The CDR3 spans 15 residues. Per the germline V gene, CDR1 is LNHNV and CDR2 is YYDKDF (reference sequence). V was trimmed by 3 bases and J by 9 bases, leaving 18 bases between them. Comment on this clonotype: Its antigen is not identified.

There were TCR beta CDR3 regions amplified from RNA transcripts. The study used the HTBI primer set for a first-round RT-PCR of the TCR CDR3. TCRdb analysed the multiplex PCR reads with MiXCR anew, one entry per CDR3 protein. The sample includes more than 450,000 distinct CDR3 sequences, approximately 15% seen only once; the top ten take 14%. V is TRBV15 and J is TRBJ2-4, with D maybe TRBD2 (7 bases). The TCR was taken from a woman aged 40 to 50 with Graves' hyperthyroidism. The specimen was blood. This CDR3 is CATSSHPEGGSIQYF. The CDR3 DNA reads TGTGCCACCAGCAGCCACCCCGAGGGGGGGAGCATTCAGTACTTC.